The present TCR beta chain was sequenced within a study of blood T cell repertoires in COVID-19. Study summary: Sites across the United States, Italy and Spain contributed samples from acute and convalescent COVID-19. The analysed material was cDNA or gDNA that came from T cells, B-cell-depleted T cells, or PBMCs.

Original processing methods: Scientists estimated how many nucleated cells there were by amplifying reference gene primers. Produced via immunoSEQ multiplex PCR; TCRdb's table is partial and in-frame only. The DNA gave D and trimming, while V, J and clone size come from that table. Among approximately 200,000 clones listed, approximately 88% were seen once. The ends lost 3 bases at V and 4 bases at J; junction bases unmatched: 6. CDR1 and CDR2 from the germline V gene are KGHSH and LQKENI. The CDR3 extends over 15 amino acids. The TCR was taken from a woman in her twenties or thirties with acute or convalescent COVID-19. Sample: peripheral blood. The chain carries TRBV18 and TRBJ1-1, with 9 positions matching TRBD1. The CDR3 spells CASSPRTGVLTEAFF. The CDR3 DNA reads TGTGCCAGCTCACCTAGGACAGGGGTCCTCACTGAAGCTTTCTTT.